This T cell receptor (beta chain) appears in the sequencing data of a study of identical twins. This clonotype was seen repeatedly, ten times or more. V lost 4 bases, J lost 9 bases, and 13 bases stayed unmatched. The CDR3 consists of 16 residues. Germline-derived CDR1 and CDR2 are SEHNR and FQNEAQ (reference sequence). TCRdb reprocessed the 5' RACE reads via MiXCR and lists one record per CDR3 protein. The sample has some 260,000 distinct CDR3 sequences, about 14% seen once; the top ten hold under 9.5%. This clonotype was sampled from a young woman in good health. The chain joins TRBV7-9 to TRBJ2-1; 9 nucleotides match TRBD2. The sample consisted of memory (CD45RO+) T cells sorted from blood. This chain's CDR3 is CASSSTSGFWVSEQFF. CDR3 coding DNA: TGTGCCAGCAGCTCCACTAGCGGGTTCTGGGTATCTGAGCAGTTCTTC.